The T cell receptor beta chain under discussion was sequenced for a study of blood T cell repertoires in COVID-19. This clone was found once. Clones were read by immunoSEQ multiplex PCR, and TCRdb kept only the in-frame ones, dropping some. The table includes approximately 470,000 clones, about 85% detected once. The material sequenced was PBMCs or T cells enriched from blood (not recorded which). This clonotype originated in a woman aged 18 to 35 who had recovered from COVID-19.

CDR3 sequence reads: CASSVGGTQETQYF. For the CDR3, the DNA is TGTGCCAGCAGCGTAGGAGGAACCCAAGAGACCCAGTACTTC. This sequence joins TRBV9 and TRBJ2-5; D not resolved. The CDR3 has 14 residues. Trimming pared 0 bases from V and 1 base from J, leaving 7 bases between. From germline, CDR1 is SGDLS and CDR2 YYNGEE. Complete variable domain (other parts from reference TRBV9 and TRBJ2-5): DSGVTQTPKHLITATGQRVTLRCSPRSGDLSVYWYQQSLDQGLQFLIQYYNGEERAKGNILERFSAQQFPDLHSELNLSSLELGDSALYFCASSVGGTQETQYFGPGTRLLVL.